Shown below are 13 T cell receptor beta chains from a single sample sequenced in a study of T cells in localized non-small cell lung cancer. Measured with immunoSEQ multiplex PCR; TCRdb has only the in-frame clones, and not every one. In the table there are more than 9,000 clones, roughly 45% of which are singletons. The input for sequencing was lymph node tissue, taken before any cancer treatment. The receptors come from a woman between 40 and 69 years old with stage I lung adenocarcinoma.

V and J are TRBV2 and TRBJ2-7; D remains ambiguous. The CDR3 totals 14 residues. Looked up from germline, CDR1 is SNHLY and CDR2 is FYNNEI. Between the trimmed V and J ends, which lost 6 bases and 3 bases, there was a span of 15 bases. This CDR3 is CASRREPLVYEQYF. The CDR3 DNA sequence: TGTGCCAGCAGGCGCGAGCCCCTCGTCTACGAGCAGTACTTC.

This clone was seen more than once but under ten times. This chain joins TRBV5-1 and TRBJ2-7; 7 bases match TRBD1. This CDR3 region has 14 residues. The V gene's germline CDR1 is SGHRS and CDR2 YFSETQ. With 4 bases clipped from V and 7 bases from J, the junction kept 11 bases outside the gene matches. The CDR3 reads CASSPGQTFSEQYF. As DNA, the CDR3 is TGCGCCAGCAGCCCGGGACAGACGTTTAGTGAGCAGTACTTC.

V gene TRBV19 combines with J gene TRBJ2-1; no clear D. V gave up 5 bases and J gave up 6 bases, with 11 bases separating them. Germline CDR1 is LNHDA and CDR2 is SQIVND (reference sequence). This CDR3 region has 13 residues. For the CDR3, the DNA is TGTGCCAGTAGTTCATACTCCATCAATGAGCAGTTCTTC. This sequence encodes CASSSYSINEQFF.

The J gene is TRBJ2-6, the V gene TRBV1; the table assigns TRBD2, which was not confirmed against the DNA. TRBV1 is noted as a pseudogene. The CDR3 is 17 amino acids. The DNA of the CDR3 is TGCGCCAGCAGCCAAGGACTGGGGGGCTCTGGGGCCAACGTCCTGACTTTC. Encoded protein: CASSQGLGGSGANVLTF.

The V call is TRBV29-1, the J call TRBJ1-2; 10 bases fit TRBD1. The CDR3 is 16 amino acids. Looked up from germline, CDR1 is SQVTM and CDR2 is ANQGSEA. J was trimmed by 0 bases and V by 5 bases; bases with no gene match: 9. CDR3 nucleotides: TGCAGCGTTCCGGGACAGGGGAATCAAGCTAACTATGGCTACACCTTC. The encoded protein is CSVPGQGNQANYGYTF. The full variable domain, completed using reference TRBV29-1 and TRBJ1-2, is SAVISQKPSRDICQRGTSLTIQCQVDSQVTMMFWYRQQPGQSLTLIATANQGSEATYESGFVIDKFPISRPNLTFSTLTVSNMSPEDSSIYLCSVPGQGNQANYGYTFGSGTRLTVV.

This chain joins TRBV6-8 and TRBJ2-1; a weak D match, TRBD1 (6 bases). V lost 6 bases and J lost 4, with 10 bases in between. From germline, CDR1 is MNHGY and CDR2 SAAAGT. The CDR3 length is 13 residues. CDR3 protein: CASRPTGYNEQFF. In nucleotides, the CDR3 is TGTGCCAGCAGACCTACAGGGTACAATGAGCAGTTCTTC.

The chain couples TRBV18 to TRBJ2-7; possibly TRBD2 for D (6 bases). Looked up from germline, CDR1 is KGHSH and CDR2 is LQKENI. This CDR3 is 12 amino acids long. V lost 6 bases, J lost 9 bases, and 15 bases lay in between. The CDR3 DNA reads TGTGCCAGCTCGGAGGGGCCGAGCGGGCAGTACTTC. This translates into CASSEGPSGQYF.

V gene TRBV9 combines with J gene TRBJ2-7; D gene ambiguous. V was pared by 7 bases and J by 1 base, with 9 bases between. CDR1 is SGDLS, CDR2 YYNGEE, per germline. This CDR3 region has 12 residues. CDR3 DNA: TGTGCCAGCCAAGGAGATTCCTACGAGCAGTACTTC. It codes for CASQGDSYEQYF.

The V and J genes are TRBV6-8 and TRBJ1-1; D unclear. Germline values: CDR1 MNHGY, CDR2 SAAAGT. V was pared by 6 bases and J by 7 bases, with 15 bases between. The CDR3 is made up of 13 amino acids. The CDR3 is CASSSLVANEAFF. CDR3 DNA: TGTGCCAGCAGCTCCCTGGTCGCCAATGAAGCTTTCTTT.

CDR3 coding DNA: TGCGCCAGCAGGACCGGGACAGGGGACACCGGGGAGCTGTTTTTT. Translation: CASRTGTGDTGELFF. The chain employs TRBV10-2 and TRBJ2-2; 10 nucleotides line up with TRBD1. The CDR3 consists of 15 residues. CDR1 and CDR2 (germline): WSHSY, SAAADI. Trimming took 6 bases from V and 3 from J; bases not matched to a gene: 4.

This clone was recorded a few times. This chain uses TRBV4-1 with TRBJ2-5; TRBD2 agrees at 16 bases. CDR3 size: 18 residues. The junction had 6 bases not matched to a gene; V was cut back by 0 bases and J by 5 bases. Germline assignment: CDR1 MGHRA and CDR2 YSYEKL. The CDR3 DNA sequence: TGCGCCAGCAGCCAAGATCAGGGACTAGCGGGGGGGCAGGAGACCCAGTACTTC. Translating it yields CASSQDQGLAGGQETQYF.

The chain is built from TRBV9 and TRBJ2-2; D remains ambiguous. V lost 5 bases and J 5 bases, leaving 10 bases between the germline ends. Germline V gives CDR1 SGDLS, CDR2 YYNGEE. The CDR3 covers 13 residues. Here the CDR3 DNA reads TGTGCCAGCAGGAAGGACGGGACCGGGGAGCTGTTTTTT. It encodes CASRKDGTGELFF.

This clone was counted a few times. This chain uses TRBV6-8 with TRBJ1-5; D gene unclear. There are 15 residues in the CDR3. The germline V gene has CDR1 MNHGY and CDR2 SAAAGT. Trimming took 4 bases from V and 0 from J, leaving 10 bases between them. This chain's CDR3 is CASSSEANSNQPQHF. CDR3 nucleotides: TGTGCCAGCAGTTCCGAAGCTAATAGCAATCAGCCCCAGCATTTT.